The clone carrying this T cell receptor beta chain is a singleton in its sample. This record belongs to a study of T cell responses to AZD1222 COVID-19 vaccine. This table comes from immunoSEQ multiplex PCR, and its TCRdb copy is limited to in-frame clones, with some not included. This table holds some 170,000 clones, 90% to 95% found once. There are 15 residues in the CDR3. Per the germline V gene, CDR1 is WNHNN and CDR2 is SYGVQD (reference sequence). Trimming took off 4 bases at V and 0 bases at J, with 9 bases between the two ends. The source is an adult in good health. Sequencing used peripheral blood, obtained on day 0 of AZD1222 vaccination. The V call is TRBV10-1, the J call TRBJ2-2, with D possibly being TRBD1 (6 bases). The CDR3 protein is CASSGDKANTGELFF. CDR3 sequence (DNA): TGCGCCAGCAGTGGGGACAAGGCGAACACCGGGGAGCTGTTTTTT.